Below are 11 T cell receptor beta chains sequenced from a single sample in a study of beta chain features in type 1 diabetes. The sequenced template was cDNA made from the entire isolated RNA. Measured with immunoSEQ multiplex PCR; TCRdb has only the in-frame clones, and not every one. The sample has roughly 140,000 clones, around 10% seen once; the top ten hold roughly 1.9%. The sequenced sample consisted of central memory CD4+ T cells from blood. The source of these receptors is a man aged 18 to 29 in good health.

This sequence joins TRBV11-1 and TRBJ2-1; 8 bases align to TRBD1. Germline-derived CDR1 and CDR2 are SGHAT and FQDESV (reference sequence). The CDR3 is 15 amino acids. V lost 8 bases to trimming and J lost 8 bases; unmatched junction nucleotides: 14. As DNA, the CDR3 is TGTGCCAGCGGAACGAACAGGGGGTTGAGGGATGAGCAGTTCTTC. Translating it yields CASGTNRGLRDEQFF.

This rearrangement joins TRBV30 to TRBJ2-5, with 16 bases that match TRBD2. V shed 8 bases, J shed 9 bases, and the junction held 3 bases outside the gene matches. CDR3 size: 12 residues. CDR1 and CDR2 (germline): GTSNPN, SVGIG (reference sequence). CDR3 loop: CAGTSGGVAQYF. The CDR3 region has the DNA TGTGCCGGGACTAGCGGGGGGGTTGCCCAGTACTTC.

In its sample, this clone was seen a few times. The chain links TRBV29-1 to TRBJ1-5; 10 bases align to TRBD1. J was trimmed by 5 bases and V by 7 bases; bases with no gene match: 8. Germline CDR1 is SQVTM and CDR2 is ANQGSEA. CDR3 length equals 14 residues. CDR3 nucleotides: TGCAGCGGTGCGTACGGGACAGGGGATCAGCCCCAGCATTTT. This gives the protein CSGAYGTGDQPQHF.

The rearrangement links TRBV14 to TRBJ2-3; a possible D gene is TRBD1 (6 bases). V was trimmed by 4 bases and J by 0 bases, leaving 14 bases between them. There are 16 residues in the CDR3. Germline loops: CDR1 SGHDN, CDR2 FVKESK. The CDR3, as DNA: TGTGCCAGCAGCCTCTCCAGGGGCGGAAGCACAGATACGCAGTATTTT. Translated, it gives CASSLSRGGSTDTQYF.

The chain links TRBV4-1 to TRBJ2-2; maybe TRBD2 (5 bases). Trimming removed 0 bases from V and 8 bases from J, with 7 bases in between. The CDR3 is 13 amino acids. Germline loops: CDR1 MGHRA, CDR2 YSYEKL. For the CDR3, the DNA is TGCGCCAGCAGCCAAGATCGGACTGGGGAGCTGTTTTTT. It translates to CASSQDRTGELFF.

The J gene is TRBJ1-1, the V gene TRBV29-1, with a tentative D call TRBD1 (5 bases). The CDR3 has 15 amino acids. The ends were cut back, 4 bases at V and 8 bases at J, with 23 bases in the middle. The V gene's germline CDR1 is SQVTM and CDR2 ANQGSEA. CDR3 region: CSVGFRDRSKEEAFF. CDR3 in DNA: TGCAGCGTTGGGTTCCGGGACCGCTCGAAAGAGGAAGCTTTCTTT.

CDR3 in DNA: TGTGCCAGCACGGGCAGCTCCTACGAGCAGTACTTC. It is translated as CASTGSSYEQYF. The V gene is TRBV6-5, the J gene TRBJ2-7, with D uncertain. V lost 7 bases, J lost 0 bases, and 7 bases lay in between. This CDR3 is 12 amino acids long. Per the germline V gene, CDR1 is MNHEY and CDR2 is SVGAGI.

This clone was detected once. CDR3 sequence reads: CASIPTGARQQETQYF. In DNA, the CDR3 is TGTGCCAGCATCCCCACAGGGGCTCGGCAACAAGAGACCCAGTACTTC. This chain uses TRBV27 with TRBJ2-5; 7 nucleotides agree with TRBD1. CDR1 is MNHEY, CDR2 SMNVEV, per germline (reference sequence). Trimming at V came to 7 bases and at J to 2 bases, leaving 13 bases not matched to a gene. The CDR3 spans 16 residues.

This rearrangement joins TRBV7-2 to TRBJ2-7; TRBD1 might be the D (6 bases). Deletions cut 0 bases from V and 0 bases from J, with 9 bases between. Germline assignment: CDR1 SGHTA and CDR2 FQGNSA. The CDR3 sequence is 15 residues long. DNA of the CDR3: TGTGCCAGCAGCTTAGCCGCAGGGGCCTCCTACGAGCAGTACTTC. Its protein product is CASSLAAGASYEQYF.

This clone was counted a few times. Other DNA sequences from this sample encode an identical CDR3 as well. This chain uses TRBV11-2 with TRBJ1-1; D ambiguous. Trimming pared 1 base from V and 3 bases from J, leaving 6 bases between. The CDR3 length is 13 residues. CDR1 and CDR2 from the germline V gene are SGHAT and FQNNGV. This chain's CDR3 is CASSLALDTEAFF. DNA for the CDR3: TGTGCCAGCAGCTTAGCCCTGGACACTGAAGCTTTCTTT. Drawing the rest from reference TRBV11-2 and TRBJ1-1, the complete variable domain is EAGVAQSPRYKIIEKRQSVAFWCNPISGHATLYWYQQILGQGPKLLIQFQNNGVVDDSQLPKDRFSAERLKGVDSTLKIQPAKLEDSAVYLCASSLALDTEAFFGQGTRLTVV.

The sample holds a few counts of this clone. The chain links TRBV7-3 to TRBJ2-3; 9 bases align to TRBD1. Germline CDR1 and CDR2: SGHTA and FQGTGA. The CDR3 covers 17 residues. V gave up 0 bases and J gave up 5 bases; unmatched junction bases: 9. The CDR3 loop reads CASSLTRSGTGQDTQYF. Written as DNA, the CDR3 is TGTGCCAGCAGCTTAACCCGTTCCGGGACAGGGCAAGATACGCAGTATTTT.